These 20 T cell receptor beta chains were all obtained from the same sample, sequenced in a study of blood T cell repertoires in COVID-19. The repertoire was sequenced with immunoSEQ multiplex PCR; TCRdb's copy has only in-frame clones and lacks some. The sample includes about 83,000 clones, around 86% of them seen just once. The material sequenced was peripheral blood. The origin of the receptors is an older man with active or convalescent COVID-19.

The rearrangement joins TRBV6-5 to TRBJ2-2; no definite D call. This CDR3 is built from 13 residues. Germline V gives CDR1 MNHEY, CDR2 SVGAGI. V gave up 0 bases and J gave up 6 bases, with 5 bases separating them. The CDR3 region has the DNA TGTGCCAGCAGTTACTCGCGTTCCGGGGAGCTGTTTTTT. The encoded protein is CASSYSRSGELFF.

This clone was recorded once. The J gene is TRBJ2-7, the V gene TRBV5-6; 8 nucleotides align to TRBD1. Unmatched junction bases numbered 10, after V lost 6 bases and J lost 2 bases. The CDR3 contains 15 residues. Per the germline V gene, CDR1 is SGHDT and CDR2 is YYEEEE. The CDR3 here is CASIVPRGLAYEQYV. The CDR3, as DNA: TGTGCCAGCATTGTTCCCAGGGGGCTGGCCTACGAGCAGTACGTC.

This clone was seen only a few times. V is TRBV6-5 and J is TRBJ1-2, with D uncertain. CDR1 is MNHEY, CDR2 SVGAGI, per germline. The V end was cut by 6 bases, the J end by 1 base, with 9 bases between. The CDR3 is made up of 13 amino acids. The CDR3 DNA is TGTGCCAGCAGAGGAGGAGGTAACTATGGCTACACCTTC. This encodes CASRGGGNYGYTF.

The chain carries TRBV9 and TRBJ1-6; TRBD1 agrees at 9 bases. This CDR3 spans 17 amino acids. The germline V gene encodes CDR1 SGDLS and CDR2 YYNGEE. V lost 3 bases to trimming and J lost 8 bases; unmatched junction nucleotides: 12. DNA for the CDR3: TGTGCCAGCAGCGAAAGACCGACAGGGGGGGAACATTCACCCCTCCACTTT. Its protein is CASSERPTGGEHSPLHF.

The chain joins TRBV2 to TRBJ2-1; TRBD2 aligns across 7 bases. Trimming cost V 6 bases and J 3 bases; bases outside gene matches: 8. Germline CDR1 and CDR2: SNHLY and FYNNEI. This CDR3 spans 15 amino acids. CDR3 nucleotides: TGTGCCAGCAGAAGTCTAGCGGTCATCTACAATGAGCAGTTCTTC. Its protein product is CASRSLAVIYNEQFF. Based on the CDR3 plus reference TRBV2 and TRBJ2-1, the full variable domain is EPEVTQTPSHQVTQMGQEVILRCVPISNHLYFYWYRQILGQKVEFLVSFYNNEISEKSEIFDDQFSVERPDGSNFTLKIRSTKLEDSAMYFCASRSLAVIYNEQFFGPGTRLTVL.

For the CDR3, the DNA is TGTGCCAGCAGTGATATTGCCAGGGGAGAGTACCAAGAGACCCAGTACTTC. Its protein product is CASSDIARGEYQETQYF. The chain joins TRBV25-1 to TRBJ2-5, with D possibly matching TRBD1 (6 bases). The CDR3 is 17 amino acids. The germline CDR1 and CDR2 sequences are MGHDK and SYGVNS. V lost 3 bases, J lost 0 bases, and 17 bases lay in between. Full variable domain (outside the CDR3, taken from reference TRBV25-1 and TRBJ2-5): EADIYQTPRYLVIGTGKKITLECSQTMGHDKMYWYQQDPGMELHLIHYSYGVNSTEKGDLSSESTVSRIRTEHFPLTLESARPSHTSQYLCASSDIARGEYQETQYFGPGTRLLVL.

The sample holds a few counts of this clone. The CDR3 sequence: CASSISTVNNQPQHF. The CDR3 nucleotides are TGTGCCAGTAGTATTTCTACGGTTAACAATCAGCCCCAGCATTTT. The rearrangement links TRBV19 to TRBJ1-5; D not certain. Per germline, CDR1 LNHDA and CDR2 SQIVND (reference sequence). CDR3 length: 15 residues. Trimming stripped 3 bases from V and 3 bases from J, with 12 bases between.

CDR3 sequence: CASSVDRDMNTEAFF. The CDR3 DNA is TGTGCCAGCTCAGTAGACAGGGACATGAACACTGAAGCTTTCTTT. This chain connects TRBV18 to TRBJ1-1; TRBD1 matches at 7 bases. V lost 5 bases and J lost 0; bases outside the gene matches: 6. The CDR3 is 15 amino acids. The V gene's germline CDR1 is KGHSH and CDR2 LQKENI.

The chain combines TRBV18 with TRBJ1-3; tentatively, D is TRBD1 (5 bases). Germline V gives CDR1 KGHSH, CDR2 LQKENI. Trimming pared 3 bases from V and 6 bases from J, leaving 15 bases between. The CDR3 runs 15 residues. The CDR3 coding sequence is TGTGCCAGCTCACCTATCCGGGACTTCGAAAACACCATATATTTT. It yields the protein CASSPIRDFENTIYF. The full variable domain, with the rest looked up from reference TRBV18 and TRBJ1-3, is NAGVMQNPRHLVRRRGQEARLRCSPMKGHSHVYWYRQLPEEGLKFMVYLQKENIIDESGMPKERFSAEFPKEGPSILRIQQVVRGDSAAYFCASSPIRDFENTIYFGEGSWLTVV.

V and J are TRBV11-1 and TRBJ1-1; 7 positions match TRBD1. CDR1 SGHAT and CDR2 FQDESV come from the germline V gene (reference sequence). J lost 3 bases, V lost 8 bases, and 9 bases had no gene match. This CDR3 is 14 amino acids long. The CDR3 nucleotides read TGTGCCAGCGCAAAGGGACAGAAGGACACTGAAGCTTTCTTT. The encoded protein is CASAKGQKDTEAFF.

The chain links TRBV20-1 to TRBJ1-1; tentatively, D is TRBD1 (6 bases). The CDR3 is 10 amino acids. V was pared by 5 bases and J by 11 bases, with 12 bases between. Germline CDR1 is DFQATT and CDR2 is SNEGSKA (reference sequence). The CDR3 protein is CSAEGVLAFF. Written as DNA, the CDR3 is TGCAGTGCTGAGGGGGTTTTGGCTTTCTTT.

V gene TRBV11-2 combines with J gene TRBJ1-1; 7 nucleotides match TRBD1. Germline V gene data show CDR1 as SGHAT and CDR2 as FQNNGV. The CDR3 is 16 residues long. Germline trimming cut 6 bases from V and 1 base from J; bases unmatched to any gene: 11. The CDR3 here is CASSFPSGGKNTEAFF. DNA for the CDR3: TGTGCCAGCAGTTTTCCTTCAGGGGGAAAGAACACTGAAGCTTTCTTT.

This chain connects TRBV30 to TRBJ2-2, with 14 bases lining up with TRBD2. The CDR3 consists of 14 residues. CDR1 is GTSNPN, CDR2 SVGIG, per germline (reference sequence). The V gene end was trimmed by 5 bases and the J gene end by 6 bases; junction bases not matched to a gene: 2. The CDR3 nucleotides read TGTGCCTGGGGGACTAGCGGGAGTTCCGGGGAGCTGTTTTTT. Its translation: CAWGTSGSSGELFF.

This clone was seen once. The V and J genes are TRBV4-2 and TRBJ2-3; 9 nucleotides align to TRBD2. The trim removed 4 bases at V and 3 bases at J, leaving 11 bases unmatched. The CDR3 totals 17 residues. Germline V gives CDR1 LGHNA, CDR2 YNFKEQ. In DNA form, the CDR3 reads TGTGCCAGCAGCCCCCTTATTCGACTAGCGGATACAGATACGCAGTATTTT. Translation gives CASSPLIRLADTDTQYF.

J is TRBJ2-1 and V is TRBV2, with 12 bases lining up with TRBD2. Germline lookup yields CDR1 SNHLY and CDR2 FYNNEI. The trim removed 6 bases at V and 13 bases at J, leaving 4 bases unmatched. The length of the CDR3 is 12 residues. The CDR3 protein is CASSRTSGIQFF. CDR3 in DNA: TGTGCCAGCAGCCGGACTAGCGGGATCCAGTTCTTC.

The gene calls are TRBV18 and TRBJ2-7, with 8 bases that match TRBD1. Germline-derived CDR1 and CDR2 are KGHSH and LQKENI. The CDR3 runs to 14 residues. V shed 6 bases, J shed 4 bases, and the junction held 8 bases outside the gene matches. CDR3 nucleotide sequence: TGTGCCAGCTCCCCCACGGGACAGGATTACGAGCAGTACGTC. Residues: CASSPTGQDYEQYV.

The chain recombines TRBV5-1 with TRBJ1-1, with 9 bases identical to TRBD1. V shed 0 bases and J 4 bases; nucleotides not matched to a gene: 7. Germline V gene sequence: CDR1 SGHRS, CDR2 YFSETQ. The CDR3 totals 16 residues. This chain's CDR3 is CASSLAGTGSGTEAFF. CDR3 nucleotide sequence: TGCGCCAGCAGCTTGGCCGGGACAGGGAGTGGCACTGAAGCTTTCTTT.

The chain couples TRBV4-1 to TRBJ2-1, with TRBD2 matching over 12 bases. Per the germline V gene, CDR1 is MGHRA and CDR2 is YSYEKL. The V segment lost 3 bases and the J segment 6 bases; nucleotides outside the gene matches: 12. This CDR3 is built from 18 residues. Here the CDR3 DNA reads TGCGCCAGCAGCCATGTACCGACTAGCGGGGGACAGGGCAATGAGCAGTTCTTC. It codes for CASSHVPTSGGQGNEQFF.

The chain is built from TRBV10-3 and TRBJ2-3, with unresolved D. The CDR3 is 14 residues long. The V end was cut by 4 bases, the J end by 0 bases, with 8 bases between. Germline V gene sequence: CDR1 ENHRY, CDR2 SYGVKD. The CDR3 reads CAISGSPSTDTQYF. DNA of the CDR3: TGTGCCATCAGTGGGAGCCCTAGCACAGATACGCAGTATTTT.

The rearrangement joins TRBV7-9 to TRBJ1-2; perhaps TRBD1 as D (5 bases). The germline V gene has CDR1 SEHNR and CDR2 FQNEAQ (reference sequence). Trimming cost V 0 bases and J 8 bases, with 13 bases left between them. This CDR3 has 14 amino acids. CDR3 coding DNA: TGTGCCAGCAGCTTAGCACTCCAGGGTGCCGGCTACACCTTC. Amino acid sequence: CASSLALQGAGYTF.